Presented here are 14 T cell receptor beta chains from one specimen sequenced in a study of control samples from healthy donors and cancer patients (dated by TCRdb to about 2020). The library was produced with the immunoSEQ multiplex PCR assay. TCRdb's version of the immuneACCESS table is confined to in-frame rearrangements and falls short of the full clone set. An unresolved V gene accounts for under half of the shortfall where checked; the remainder is of unknown origin. The sample data list about 160,000 clones, and 92% of these were observed just once. Approximately 0.7% of the sample is taken by the ten largest. Sample: blood. Receptor source: a woman in her 30s in good health.

This chain links TRBV5-4 with TRBJ2-3; TRBD2 matches at 7 bases. The CDR3 length is 14 residues. Germline lookup yields CDR1 SGHNT and CDR2 YYREEE (reference sequence). After removal of 2 bases from V and 4 bases from J, the junction contained 4 bases not matched to a gene. CDR3 bases: TGTGCCAGCAGCTTCGTAGCGGGTCCAGATACGCAGTATTTT. Protein sequence: CASSFVAGPDTQYF.

The chain recombines TRBV4-3 with TRBJ2-2; TRBD1 matches 7 bases. V dropped 0 bases and J dropped 9; count of bases not matched to a gene: 4. Germline CDR1 LGHNA, CDR2 YSLEER. This CDR3 has 14 residues. The CDR3 DNA reads TGCGCCAGCAGCCAAGATCGACAGGGCCGGGAGCTGTTTTTT. It specifies CASSQDRQGRELFF.

V usage is TRBV28 and J usage is TRBJ2-1, with TRBD1 as a possible D gene (6 bases). The CDR3 is made up of 15 amino acids. Germline CDR1 reads MDHEN; CDR2 reads SYDVKM. V dropped 11 bases and J dropped 3 bases, with 20 bases sitting between them. This CDR3 reads CALQKRPGDYNEQFF. The CDR3 nucleotides read TGTGCCCTCCAAAAGCGGCCAGGGGACTACAATGAGCAGTTCTTC.

This chain joins TRBV19 and TRBJ1-2; the D gene is possibly TRBD1 (6 bases). The length of the CDR3 is 14 residues. Between the trimmed V and J ends, which lost 5 bases and 6 bases, there was a span of 16 bases. In germline, CDR1 is LNHDA, CDR2 SQIVND (reference sequence). The CDR3 DNA reads as TGTGCCAGTAGTGCCAGGGGAAAGAGGAATGGCTACACCTTC. It yields the protein CASSARGKRNGYTF.

This chain connects TRBV7-9 to TRBJ2-7; 12 bases are shared with TRBD2. Germline V gives CDR1 SEHNR, CDR2 FQNEAQ (reference sequence). Trimming cost V 2 bases and J 4 bases; bases outside gene matches: 3. This CDR3 contains 15 residues. The CDR3 DNA reads TGTGCCAGCAGCTTACTAGCGGGAGGGTCTTACGAGCAGTACTTC. Its translation is CASSLLAGGSYEQYF.

The V call is TRBV7-9, the J call TRBJ2-1, with 8 bases matching TRBD1. V lost 4 bases and J lost 6; bases outside the gene matches: 5. The CDR3 runs to 14 residues. Germline V gives CDR1 SEHNR, CDR2 FQNEAQ (reference sequence). CDR3 amino acids: CASSSGQGINEQFF. The CDR3 DNA is TGTGCCAGCAGCTCCGGACAGGGTATCAATGAGCAGTTCTTC. Complete variable domain (other parts from reference TRBV7-9 and TRBJ2-1): DTGVSQNPRHKITKRGQNVTFRCDPISEHNRLYWYRQTLGQGPEFLTYFQNEAQLEKSRLLSDRFSAERPKGSFSTLEIQRTEQGDSAMYLCASSSGQGINEQFFGPGTRLTVL.

The rearrangement uses TRBV7-9 and TRBJ2-5; D perhaps matches TRBD2 (6 bases). The CDR3 loop spans 17 amino acids. The ends were cut back, 2 bases at V and 5 bases at J, with 21 bases in the middle. Germline V gene sequence: CDR1 SEHNR, CDR2 FQNEAQ (reference sequence). The chain's CDR3 is CASSLRELARGGETQYF. In DNA form, the CDR3 reads TGTGCCAGCAGCTTACGAGAGCTAGCGAGGGGTGGGGAGACCCAGTACTTC.

This sequence joins TRBV3-1 (or the pseudogene TRBV3-2) and TRBJ2-2; D is undetermined. The germline V gene encodes CDR1 LGHDT and CDR2 YNNKEL (reference sequence). The length of the CDR3 is 16 residues. Trimming took 4 bases from V and 2 from J, leaving 14 bases between them. For the CDR3, the DNA is TGTGCCAGCAGCCTCGGTAGGCCTACTAACACCGGGGAGCTGTTTTTT. Its translation: CASSLGRPTNTGELFF.

V and J are TRBV7-6 and TRBJ1-4; a weak D match, TRBD1 (5 bases). This CDR3 is built from 16 residues. V lost 2 bases, J lost 8 bases, and 18 bases lay in between. Germline CDR1 SGHVS, CDR2 FNYEAQ. The CDR3 sequence: CASSLSPREGREKLFF. Written as DNA, the CDR3 is TGTGCCAGCAGCTTATCGCCCCGTGAGGGACGCGAAAAACTGTTTTTT.

V gene TRBV7-3 combines with J gene TRBJ2-5, with 9 bases fitting TRBD2. V dropped 5 bases and J dropped 4; count of bases not matched to a gene: 5. Looked up from germline, CDR1 is SGHTA and CDR2 is FQGTGA. The CDR3 runs to 14 residues. The CDR3 bases are TGTGCCAGCAGCCCCGGAGCGGGAGGAGAGACCCAGTACTTC. Protein sequence: CASSPGAGGETQYF.

The rearrangement uses TRBV2 and TRBJ1-6; D uncertain. This CDR3 is 15 amino acids long. Trimming pared 4 bases from V and 0 bases from J, leaving 7 bases between. Germline V CDR1 and CDR2: SNHLY, FYNNEI. The CDR3 protein is CASSGTSSYNSPLHF. The CDR3 nucleotides are TGTGCCAGCAGTGGGACCAGCTCCTATAATTCACCCCTCCACTTT.

This chain connects TRBV5-4 to TRBJ2-5, with 10 positions matching TRBD2. Germline V gene lookup returns CDR1 SGHNT and CDR2 YYREEE (reference sequence). This CDR3 contains 16 residues. Losses at the gene ends were 10 bases for V and 4 bases for J; bases not matched to a gene: 16. The CDR3 protein is CAGARSSGSSVETQYF. The CDR3, as DNA: TGTGCCGGGGCGAGGTCTAGCGGGAGCTCGGTAGAGACCCAGTACTTC.

V usage is TRBV19 and J usage is TRBJ2-6; D remains ambiguous. The germline gives CDR1 LNHDA, CDR2 SQIVND (reference sequence). Trimming shortened V by 3 bases and J by 0 bases, and 6 bases separated the two germline ends. CDR3 length equals 15 residues. The CDR3 sequence: CASSIYHSGANVLTF. DNA for the CDR3: TGTGCCAGTAGTATTTATCACTCTGGGGCCAACGTCCTGACTTTC.

The chain couples TRBV15 to TRBJ2-3; D is possibly TRBD2 (5 bases). In germline, CDR1 is LNHNV, CDR2 YYDKDF (reference sequence). The V and J ends lost 5 bases and 2 bases respectively, with 17 bases between them. The CDR3 contains 16 residues. As DNA, the CDR3 is TGTGCCACCAGCGATGGGAGCGCCACTGCCACAGATACGCAGTATTTT. Its translation: CATSDGSATATDTQYF.